The 3 T cell receptor beta chains presented below share a single source sample, sequenced in a study of control samples from healthy donors and cancer patients. The repertoire was sequenced with immunoSEQ multiplex PCR; TCRdb's copy has only in-frame clones and lacks some. The sample consists of roughly 130,000 clones, 85% to 95% of them appearing once. The sample comprised PBMCs. These receptor sequences come from a man aged 45-65 years with head and neck cancer.

The chain has TRBV9 and TRBJ1-2; D call uncertain. Between the trimmed V and J ends, which lost 7 bases and 8 bases, there was a span of 12 bases. Germline lookup yields CDR1 SGDLS and CDR2 YYNGEE. The CDR3 has 11 residues. Written as DNA, the CDR3 is TGTGCCAGCGGCGACATAAAAGGCTACACCTTC. Its protein is CASGDIKGYTF.

V usage is TRBV5-6 and J usage is TRBJ1-3; D may be TRBD1 (5 bases). CDR1 is SGHDT, CDR2 YYEEEE, per germline. Between the trimmed V and J ends, which lost 1 base and 2 bases, there was a span of 16 bases. The CDR3 is 17 amino acids. The CDR3 loop is CASSLYQGWKPGNTIYF. Written as DNA, the CDR3 is TGTGCCAGCAGCTTGTATCAGGGTTGGAAGCCTGGAAACACCATATATTTT. Full variable domain (missing parts from reference TRBV5-6 and TRBJ1-3): DAGVTQSPTHLIKTRGQQVTLRCSPKSGHDTVSWYQQALGQGPQFIFQYYEEEERQRGNFPDRFSGHQFPNYSSELNVNALLLGDSALYLCASSLYQGWKPGNTIYFGEGSWLTVV.

The V call is TRBV28, the J call TRBJ1-1; D remains ambiguous. Per germline, CDR1 MDHEN and CDR2 SYDVKM. This CDR3 is 13 amino acids long. The germline V and J ends were trimmed by 6 bases and 3 bases, with 11 bases remaining between them. Here the CDR3 reads CASSEVQYTEAFF. CDR3 nucleotides: TGTGCCAGCAGCGAAGTTCAGTACACTGAAGCTTTCTTT. The variable domain in full, completed from reference TRBV28 and TRBJ1-1, reads DVKVTQSSRYLVKRTGEKVFLECVQDMDHENMFWYRQDPGLGLRLIYFSYDVKMKEKGDIPEGYSVSREKKERFSLILESASTNQTSMYLCASSEVQYTEAFFGQGTRLTVV.